The 17 T cell receptor beta chains below all came from one sample that was sequenced in a study of blood T cell repertoires in COVID-19. Assay: immunoSEQ multiplex PCR; the TCRdb copy retains only in-frame clones and omits some. The table shows about 300,000 clones, with 87% occurring only once. Specimen: peripheral blood. All receptors derive from a man aged 18 to 30 with active or convalescent COVID-19.

The chain uses TRBV2 and TRBJ1-2, with D hard to call. The length of the CDR3 is 13 residues. Germline loops: CDR1 SNHLY, CDR2 FYNNEI. V was clipped by 10 bases and J by 2 bases, with 14 bases between them. CDR3 sequence: CANPRGGNYGYTF. The CDR3 bases are TGTGCCAACCCCCGAGGCGGCAACTATGGCTACACCTTC.

The chain employs TRBV2 and TRBJ1-4; a weak D match, TRBD1 (6 bases). This CDR3 has 14 residues. V lost 6 bases to trimming and J lost 4 bases, with 12 bases between them. Germline values: CDR1 SNHLY, CDR2 FYNNEI. The CDR3 region is CASRLGTRNEKLFF. In DNA, the CDR3 is TGTGCCAGCAGACTGGGGACACGTAATGAAAAACTGTTTTTT.

This chain uses TRBV5-1 with TRBJ2-7; no clear D. With 2 bases removed from V and 4 bases from J, the gap between germline ends came to 16 bases. Germline V gives CDR1 SGHRS, CDR2 YFSETQ. CDR3 length: 15 amino acids. The CDR3 loop is CASSLEAMGAYEQYF. CDR3 DNA sequence: TGCGCCAGCAGCTTAGAAGCAATGGGCGCTTACGAGCAGTACTTC.

The chain joins TRBV28 to TRBJ2-7; 7 positions match TRBD1. Germline V gene lookup returns CDR1 MDHEN and CDR2 SYDVKM. V dropped 8 bases and J dropped 5; count of bases not matched to a gene: 6. The CDR3 consists of 12 residues. CDR3 DNA sequence: TGTGCCAGCCGACAGGGCCGTAACGAGCAGTACTTC. Its translation: CASRQGRNEQYF.

The chain joins TRBV2 to TRBJ1-2; weak D call: TRBD1 (6 bases). Germline CDR1 SNHLY, CDR2 FYNNEI. V was pared by 5 bases and J by 4 bases, with 14 bases between. This CDR3 is built from 14 residues. As DNA, the CDR3 is TGTGCCAGCAGTAAAAGGACAGCCATCTATGGCTACACCTTC. Its translation: CASSKRTAIYGYTF.

The rearrangement links TRBV6-5 to TRBJ1-4; no reliable D call. This CDR3 region has 14 residues. Trimming pared 8 bases from V and 0 bases from J, leaving 10 bases between. CDR1 is MNHEY, CDR2 SVGAGI, per germline. As DNA, the CDR3 is TGTGCCAGCGTCACCGGGTCAACTAATGAAAAACTGTTTTTT. It encodes CASVTGSTNEKLFF.

Here the CDR3 reads CASRTGFNTDTQYF. The CDR3 region has the DNA TGCGCCAGCAGGACAGGGTTTAACACAGATACGCAGTATTTT. This rearrangement joins TRBV5-1 to TRBJ2-3, with 7 positions matching TRBD1. The CDR3 extends over 14 amino acids. Trimming took 5 bases from V and 2 from J; bases not matched to a gene: 5. CDR1 is SGHRS, CDR2 YFSETQ, per germline. Full variable domain (outside the CDR3, taken from reference TRBV5-1 and TRBJ2-3): KAGVTQTPRYLIKTRGQQVTLSCSPISGHRSVSWYQQTPGQGLQFLFEYFSETQRNKGNFPGRFSGRQFSNSRSEMNVSTLELGDSALYLCASRTGFNTDTQYFGPGTRLTVL.

This clone has a single count. The CDR3 coding sequence is TGTGCCAGCAGCCTGACTGGATGGGAGACCCAGTACTTC. Residues: CASSLTGWETQYF. The chain joins TRBV11-2 to TRBJ2-5; D is undetermined. The CDR3 length is 13 residues. Germline V gives CDR1 SGHAT, CDR2 FQNNGV. V was trimmed by 5 bases and J by 5 bases, leaving 12 bases between them.

The J gene is TRBJ1-1, the V gene TRBV7-6, with TRBD1 as a possible D gene (6 bases). Deletions cut 5 bases from V and 4 bases from J, with 11 bases between. Germline values: CDR1 SGHVS, CDR2 FNYEAQ. The CDR3 runs 13 residues. The CDR3 DNA follows: TGTGCCAGCAGCCCGAGGGGGGGCACTGAAGCTTTCTTT. It codes for CASSPRGGTEAFF.

This chain joins TRBV2 and TRBJ2-1; D gene ambiguous. The CDR3 runs to 13 residues. V was clipped by 6 bases and J by 0 bases, with 6 bases between them. In germline, CDR1 is SNHLY, CDR2 FYNNEI. CDR3 nucleotide sequence: TGTGCCAGCAGGTTCTTCTCCTACAATGAGCAGTTCTTC. Protein sequence: CASRFFSYNEQFF.

The chain combines TRBV20-1 with TRBJ2-1; no clear D gene. Germline V gene sequence: CDR1 DFQATT, CDR2 SNEGSKA (reference sequence). V was cut by 3 bases and J by 7 bases, with 4 bases left in between. CDR3 size: 10 residues. In nucleotides, the CDR3 is TGCAGTGCTAGCCAAAATGAGCAGTTCTTC. This codes for CSASQNEQFF.

The chain has TRBV6-5 and TRBJ2-7; perhaps TRBD1 as D (6 bases). CDR1 and CDR2 (germline): MNHEY, SVGAGI. The CDR3 extends over 14 amino acids. V shed 0 bases and J shed 2 bases, with 8 bases lying between them. The CDR3 is CASSYSNRAYEQYF. The DNA for the CDR3 is TGTGCCAGCAGTTACTCCAACAGGGCCTACGAGCAGTACTTC.

This clone was recorded a few times. V usage is TRBV18 and J usage is TRBJ2-1; TRBD2 matches 8 bases. In germline, CDR1 is KGHSH, CDR2 LQKENI. V lost 3 bases to trimming and J lost 5 bases; unmatched junction nucleotides: 6. The CDR3 has 15 residues. The CDR3 is CASSPSLAVNNEQFF. CDR3 nucleotides: TGTGCCAGCTCACCCTCACTAGCGGTAAACAATGAGCAGTTCTTC.

This clone has just one count. This rearrangement joins TRBV7-2 to TRBJ2-7; a possible D gene is TRBD1 (7 bases). V lost 2 bases, J lost 5 bases, and 16 bases lay in between. This CDR3 is built from 15 residues. CDR1 and CDR2 from the germline V gene are SGHTA and FQGNSA. Here the CDR3 DNA reads TGTGCCAGCAGCTTAATGGCAGGGGGGTCCCACGAGCAGTACTTC. Protein sequence: CASSLMAGGSHEQYF.

The chain couples TRBV15 to TRBJ2-3; 9 positions agree with TRBD1. V dropped 3 bases and J dropped 6; count of bases not matched to a gene: 7. There are 15 residues in the CDR3. Germline loops: CDR1 LNHNV, CDR2 YYDKDF (reference sequence). The CDR3 protein is CATSRRQGVIDTQYF. DNA of the CDR3: TGTGCCACCAGCAGGAGACAGGGGGTCATTGATACGCAGTATTTT. Full variable domain (outside the CDR3, taken from reference TRBV15 and TRBJ2-3): DAMVIQNPRYQVTQFGKPVTLSCSQTLNHNVMYWYQQKSSQAPKLLFHYYDKDFNNEADTPDNFQSRRPNTSFCFLDIRSPGLGDTAMYLCATSRRQGVIDTQYFGPGTRLTVL.

The chain uses TRBV11-2 and TRBJ2-7; no clear D. Trimming stripped 3 bases from V and 3 bases from J, with 6 bases between. Per germline, CDR1 SGHAT and CDR2 FQNNGV. The CDR3 is 12 residues long. CDR3 region: CASSLRSYEQYF. Here the CDR3 DNA reads TGTGCCAGCAGCTTGAGAAGCTACGAGCAGTACTTC. The variable domain in full, completed from reference TRBV11-2 and TRBJ2-7, reads EAGVAQSPRYKIIEKRQSVAFWCNPISGHATLYWYQQILGQGPKLLIQFQNNGVVDDSQLPKDRFSAERLKGVDSTLKIQPAKLEDSAVYLCASSLRSYEQYFGPGTRLTVT.

V and J are TRBV4-3 and TRBJ1-1; D is possibly TRBD1 (6 bases). The V gene's germline CDR1 is LGHNA and CDR2 YSLEER. Trimming shortened V by 3 bases and J by 1 base, and 18 bases separated the two germline ends. This CDR3 comprises 17 residues. CDR3 nucleotide sequence: TGCGCCAGCAGCCATGCCCAGTTGGGGGCGGGGAACACTGAAGCTTTCTTT. This gives the protein CASSHAQLGAGNTEAFF.